This entry lists 24 T cell receptor beta chains sequenced from one sample in a study of beta chain features in type 1 diabetes. Points from the study as a whole: Among patients with Type 1 diabetes, TCRB CDR3s were moderately but significantly shorter in every one of the four CD4+ subsets.

The entirety of the isolated RNA underwent reverse transcription, so expressed TCRB transcripts were sequenced. Sequencing was performed with immunoSEQ multiplex PCR; in TCRdb, only in-frame clones are kept and a portion is missing. Among more than 300,000 clones listed, roughly 12% were seen once. Antigen specificity for these receptors is unknown. The sequencing input was naive CD4+ T cells from blood. The receptors were gathered from a young woman with type 1 diabetes.

The rearrangement uses TRBV6-5 and TRBJ1-3; maybe TRBD1 (6 bases). The V gene lost 5 bases and the J gene lost 3 bases, with 14 bases spanning the gap. In germline, CDR1 is MNHEY, CDR2 SVGAGI. The CDR3 consists of 15 residues. The CDR3 coding sequence is TGTGCCAGCAGTCCCACAGGGAGAGGTGGAAACACCATATATTTT. The encoded protein is CASSPTGRGGNTIYF.

This clone was counted only a few times. The chain is built from TRBV9 and TRBJ1-1; D gene unclear. The CDR3 contains 13 residues. Trimming left V 4 bases short and J 0 bases short, with 7 bases between. Germline loops: CDR1 SGDLS, CDR2 YYNGEE. CDR3 DNA sequence: TGTGCCAGCAGCAGGCAGGTGAACACTGAAGCTTTCTTT. It codes for CASSRQVNTEAFF.

CDR3 amino acids: CASGGHRDTIYF. The DNA for the CDR3 is TGTGCCAGCGGGGGACATAGGGACACCATATATTTT. The chain has TRBV6-5 and TRBJ1-3; possible D gene TRBD1, 6 bases. Germline-derived CDR1 and CDR2 are MNHEY and SVGAGI. This CDR3 is 12 amino acids long. Trimming pared 8 bases from V and 8 bases from J, leaving 13 bases between.

There are a few counts of this clone. The chain employs TRBV7-9 and TRBJ2-2; D is uncertain. The germline CDR1 and CDR2 sequences are SEHNR and FQNEAQ (reference sequence). The ends were cut back, 6 bases at V and 1 base at J, with 9 bases in the middle. The CDR3 runs 14 residues. The CDR3 DNA reads as TGTGCCAGCAGAATCGTCGGGAACACCGGGGAGCTGTTTTTT. This translates into CASRIVGNTGELFF.

The chain joins TRBV6-6 to TRBJ2-2, with TRBD1 matching over 8 bases. From germline, CDR1 is MNHNY and CDR2 SVGAGI (reference sequence). This CDR3 is 16 amino acids long. V was clipped by 5 bases and J by 3 bases; unmatched bases: 8. The CDR3 sequence is CASSSSDRADTGELFF. For the CDR3, the DNA is TGTGCCAGCAGTAGCTCGGACAGGGCGGACACCGGGGAGCTGTTTTTT.

The V call is TRBV27, the J call TRBJ2-5, with no clear D. CDR1 MNHEY and CDR2 SMNVEV come from the germline V gene (reference sequence). V shed 2 bases and J shed 7 bases, with 8 bases lying between them. The CDR3 runs 12 residues. This chain's CDR3 is CASSLPSRTQYF. Written as DNA, the CDR3 is TGTGCCAGCAGTTTACCGAGTAGGACCCAGTACTTC.

The genes are TRBV11-2 and TRBJ2-1, with 8 positions matching TRBD2. Germline CDR1 SGHAT, CDR2 FQNNGV. The CDR3 is made up of 15 amino acids. V lost 4 bases to trimming and J lost 8 bases; unmatched junction nucleotides: 10. The CDR3 reads CASSSPRGGWDEQFF. The CDR3 DNA is TGTGCCAGCAGCTCACCCCGGGGGGGCTGGGATGAGCAGTTCTTC.

The chain joins TRBV20-1 to TRBJ1-4, with D hard to call. Germline CDR1 and CDR2: DFQATT and SNEGSKA (reference sequence). Trimming left V 1 base short and J 8 bases short, with 5 bases between. CDR3 size: 11 residues. This CDR3 reads CSARVEEKLFF. DNA for the CDR3: TGCAGTGCTAGAGTAGAGGAAAAACTGTTTTTT.

J is TRBJ2-7 and V is TRBV6-5, with a weak D call TRBD2 (6 bases). The germline CDR1 and CDR2 sequences are MNHEY and SVGAGI. The V and J ends lost 8 bases and 0 bases respectively, with 14 bases between them. The CDR3 spans 14 residues. The CDR3 reads CASRLGLSSYEQYF. For the CDR3, the DNA is TGTGCCAGCCGCCTGGGACTGAGCTCCTACGAGCAGTACTTC.

This chain uses TRBV7-2 with TRBJ1-5; D unclear. CDR1 is SGHTA and CDR2 is FQGNSA in the germline V gene. V was trimmed by 5 bases and J by 0 bases, leaving 11 bases between them. CDR3 length equals 15 residues. The CDR3 sequence is CASSLGWSSNQPQHF. The CDR3 coding sequence is TGTGCCAGCAGCCTTGGGTGGAGTAGCAATCAGCCCCAGCATTTT.

This clone was observed a few times. The chain is built from TRBV7-2 and TRBJ2-5; 10 bases map to TRBD2. With 2 bases clipped from V and 4 bases from J, the junction kept 4 bases outside the gene matches. This CDR3 has 15 amino acids. CDR1 and CDR2 (germline): SGHTA, FQGNSA. The CDR3 sequence: CASSLQRGGGETQYF. The DNA of the CDR3 is TGTGCCAGCAGCTTACAGCGGGGGGGCGGAGAGACCCAGTACTTC.

The chain is built from TRBV6-5 and TRBJ1-5, with D hard to call. The CDR3 consists of 11 residues. Germline V gives CDR1 MNHEY, CDR2 SVGAGI. Trimming cost V 9 bases and J 6 bases, with 9 bases left between them. CDR3 in amino acids: CASSETQPQHF. DNA of the CDR3: TGTGCCAGTTCGGAGACTCAGCCCCAGCATTTT.

In its sample, this clone was seen a few times. This chain links TRBV7-3 with TRBJ2-3; 7 bases are shared with TRBD2. The length of the CDR3 is 14 residues. Per the germline V gene, CDR1 is SGHTA and CDR2 is FQGTGA. V lost 5 bases, J lost 3 bases, and 5 bases stayed unmatched. This CDR3 is CASSVNGRTDTQYF. CDR3 nucleotide sequence: TGTGCCAGCAGCGTTAACGGGAGGACAGATACGCAGTATTTT. The whole variable domain, remainder taken from reference TRBV7-3 and TRBJ2-3, is GAGVSQTPSNKVTEKGKYVELRCDPISGHTALYWYRQSLGQGPEFLIYFQGTGAADDSGLPNDRFFAVRPEGSVSTLKIQRTERGDSAVYLCASSVNGRTDTQYFGPGTRLTVL.

This clone was seen only a few times. The J gene is TRBJ2-2, the V gene TRBV13; a possible D gene is TRBD2 (6 bases). Germline V CDR1 and CDR2: PRHDT, FYEKMQ (reference sequence). V was shortened by 2 bases and J by 5 bases, with 9 bases between the two germline ends. The CDR3 spans 14 residues. The CDR3 DNA is TGTGCCAGCAGCTTATGGCGGGAAACCGGGGAGCTGTTTTTT. It yields the protein CASSLWRETGELFF.

This clone was counted between two and nine times. The chain combines TRBV30 with TRBJ1-1, with TRBD1 matching over 8 bases. V was pared by 5 bases and J by 0 bases, with 5 bases of the junction left unmatched. Germline V gives CDR1 GTSNPN, CDR2 SVGIG (reference sequence). The CDR3 runs to 14 residues. The chain's CDR3 is CAWLYRGMNTEAFF. CDR3 coding DNA: TGTGCCTGGTTGTACAGGGGGATGAACACTGAAGCTTTCTTT.

This clone was seen a handful of times. The V gene is TRBV7-3, the J gene TRBJ2-1; perhaps TRBD2 as D (6 bases). V lost 0 bases and J 3 bases, leaving 15 bases between the germline ends. The CDR3 runs to 17 residues. Germline CDR1 is SGHTA and CDR2 is FQGTGA. The CDR3 loop reads CASSLTSSRLDYNEQFF. DNA of the CDR3: TGTGCCAGCAGCTTAACCTCCTCTAGACTAGACTACAATGAGCAGTTCTTC.

The CDR3 sequence is CAWSVWSLSSYEQYF. CDR3 in DNA: TGTGCCTGGAGTGTATGGTCACTAAGCTCCTACGAGCAGTACTTC. This chain links TRBV30 with TRBJ2-7; D unresolved. V lost 0 bases and J lost 0, with 12 bases in between. Germline V lookup: CDR1 GTSNPN, CDR2 SVGIG (reference sequence). The CDR3 contains 15 residues.

Only a few counts were recorded for this clone. The V call is TRBV30, the J call TRBJ1-3; D not resolved. Trimming shortened V by 0 bases and J by 4 bases, and 7 bases separated the two germline ends. The CDR3 consists of 13 residues. Germline V gives CDR1 GTSNPN, CDR2 SVGIG (reference sequence). Here the CDR3 reads CAWSVGEGNTIYF. In DNA, the CDR3 is TGTGCCTGGAGTGTCGGGGAAGGAAACACCATATATTTT. Full variable domain (outside the CDR3, taken from reference TRBV30 and TRBJ1-3): SQTIHQWPATLVQPVGSPLSLECTVEGTSNPNLYWYRQAAGRGLQLLFYSVGIGQISSEVPQNLSASRPQDRQFILSSKKLLLSDSGFYLCAWSVGEGNTIYFGEGSWLTVV.

CDR3 coding DNA: TGTGCCTGGACGGGACACCCTAATTCACCCCTCCACTTT. This translates into CAWTGHPNSPLHF. This chain connects TRBV30 to TRBJ1-6; D might be TRBD1 (6 bases). The germline gives CDR1 GTSNPN, CDR2 SVGIG (reference sequence). The CDR3 runs 13 residues. Trimming removed 4 bases from V and 6 bases from J, with 10 bases in between.

The chain links TRBV9 to TRBJ2-1, with 9 bases that match TRBD1. With 3 bases clipped from V and 7 bases from J, the junction kept 8 bases outside the gene matches. CDR3 length: 15 residues. The germline V gene encodes CDR1 SGDLS and CDR2 YYNGEE. This chain's CDR3 is CASSAHGTGMNEQFF. In DNA, the CDR3 is TGTGCCAGCAGCGCCCACGGGACAGGGATGAATGAGCAGTTCTTC.

This chain uses TRBV4-1 with TRBJ2-7; possibly TRBD2 for D (7 bases). Trimming took off 1 base at V and 0 bases at J, with 13 bases between the two ends. CDR3 length: 16 amino acids. Germline-derived CDR1 and CDR2 are MGHRA and YSYEKL. The CDR3 here is CASSQGGGGSSYEQYF. CDR3 bases: TGCGCCAGCAGCCAAGGGGGGGGCGGGAGCTCCTACGAGCAGTACTTC.

This clone has only a few counts. The genes are TRBV30 and TRBJ1-1; 8 bases are a match to TRBD1. Germline V gene lookup returns CDR1 GTSNPN and CDR2 SVGIG (reference sequence). Trimming cost V 3 bases and J 4 bases; bases outside gene matches: 4. The CDR3 loop spans 13 amino acids. CDR3 sequence: CAWSLQGGTEAFF. In DNA, the CDR3 is TGTGCCTGGAGCCTACAGGGGGGCACTGAAGCTTTCTTT.

A few counts support this clone. The chain uses TRBV30 and TRBJ1-2; 7 bases map to TRBD1. Germline CDR1 and CDR2: GTSNPN and SVGIG (reference sequence). The CDR3 length is 12 residues. V shed 5 bases and J 3 bases; nucleotides not matched to a gene: 3. The CDR3 sequence is CAWDRDYYGYTF. The CDR3 nucleotides read TGTGCCTGGGACAGGGATTACTATGGCTACACCTTC.

This chain connects TRBV25-1 to TRBJ2-7; the D is unclear. The CDR3 runs 14 residues. Between the trimmed V and J ends, which lost 2 bases and 5 bases, there was a span of 13 bases. The V gene's germline CDR1 is MGHDK and CDR2 SYGVNS. CDR3 nucleotides: TGTGCCAGCAGTGAAACCGGGTCTGGCCACGAGCAGTACTTC. This translates into CASSETGSGHEQYF.